The 4 T cell receptor beta chains presented below share a single source sample, sequenced in a study of shared clonotypes between healthy human individuals. Generated by immunoSEQ multiplex PCR, the TCRdb table keeps only in-frame clones and is missing some. The table lists 1.4 million to 1.5 million clones, around 97% of them singletons. Material for sequencing was naive CD4+ T cells sorted from blood. Subset of the sample: CD45RA+ positively selected. Receptors were obtained from a man under 40 in good health.

The rearrangement uses TRBV4-3 and TRBJ2-2; D ambiguous. The V end lost 1 base, the J end lost 3 bases, and 9 bases lay between the germline ends. The CDR3 is 15 amino acids. CDR1 and CDR2 from the germline V gene are LGHNA and YSLEER. The CDR3 is CASSQALMDTGELFF. In DNA form, the CDR3 reads TGCGCCAGCAGCCAAGCCTTGATGGACACCGGGGAGCTGTTTTTT.

J is TRBJ1-2 and V is TRBV6-5; D not certain. The CDR3 is 12 residues long. The germline V gene encodes CDR1 MNHEY and CDR2 SVGAGI. V shed 9 bases and J shed 6 bases, with 14 bases lying between them. The CDR3 loop is CASFSTWDGYTF. The CDR3 nucleotides are TGTGCCAGTTTTTCGACCTGGGATGGCTACACCTTC.

The V gene is TRBV20-1, the J gene TRBJ1-5; D call uncertain. Trimming took 3 bases from V and 11 from J, leaving 11 bases between them. CDR1 is DFQATT, CDR2 SNEGSKA, per germline (reference sequence). CDR3 length equals 11 residues. The CDR3 DNA follows: TGCAGTGCTAGGGGAGGCCAGACCCAGCATTTT. Amino acids: CSARGGQTQHF.

The chain has TRBV5-1 and TRBJ2-5; TRBD1 aligns across 10 bases. Germline V CDR1 and CDR2: SGHRS, YFSETQ. The CDR3 is made up of 16 amino acids. The junction had 7 bases not matched to a gene; V was cut back by 0 bases and J by 5 bases. The CDR3 nucleotides are TGCGCCAGCAGCTTGGATGTAAGACAGGGGGCCGAGACCCAGTACTTC. Amino acid sequence: CASSLDVRQGAETQYF.